This TCR beta chain was observed in a study of blood T cell repertoires in COVID-19 (dated by TCRdb to 2020 to 2022). About the investigation overall: Samples from collaborators originated in the United States, Italy and Spain and spanned both the acute and convalescent phases of COVID-19. The prospective study material was composed of cDNA or gDNA derived from T cells, B-cell-depleted T cells, or PBMCs. The dataset comprised deeply sampled blood TCRbeta repertoires from subjects exposed to, actively infected with, or recovered from COVID-19. The repertoires were made available in a free public database intended to serve as a resource for research on the immune response to SARS-CoV-2. The samples were drawn from two sources: the first 160 participants of the ongoing ImmuneRACE study, and 1,000 to 1,500 subjects contributed by 6 global collaborators. The sample metadata nearly always contained a de-identified subject ID, COVID-19 status, age in years and sex. Where HLA class I and class II types were available, the types were taken from metadata supplied by the sample provider, not from assay-based typing.

With regard to this clone: Its antigen specificity is not known. The record has no base qualities; no much larger clone is one base away.

TCRbeta CDR3 regions were amplified from genomic DNA by means of the immunoSEQ Assay, a bias-controlled multiplex PCR. The paper's processing steps were these. Within the assay, amplification of reference gene primers was used to estimate how many nucleated cells each sample contained. Sequence reads were collapsed and filtered to measure the absolute abundance of every unique TCRbeta CDR3 rearrangement. For each sample, productive Simpson clonality was calculated as the square root of Simpson's diversity index across productive rearrangements. TCRdb retrieved this table from immuneACCESS and kept in-frame rearrangements only. Not all clones are present; in checked studies, unresolved V genes account for under half, and no reason is known for the remainder. V and J calls and clone size are given by that table; D and trimming were obtained from the DNA. This sample is represented by 81,000 or so clones; 75% to 90% of them were singletons. The ten largest clones capture more than 10% of the sample.

Overall results and qualifications from the work: Clinical and demographic metadata were provided uncurated, with the amount varying by source and participant.

The collaborating institutions used their own protocols to collect whole blood in K2EDTA tubes. For TCRbeta analysis, collaborators shipped samples in one of three forms: frozen whole blood, isolated PBMCs, or DNA extracted from either of those sample types. This receptor was obtained from a man aged 65 to 79 with active or convalescent COVID-19. Input material: peripheral blood.

The nucleotide sequence is given as TGTGCCAGCAGCCCCCGACAGGTTTCACCCCTCCACTTT. This is translated as CASSPRQVSPLHF. This chain is built from TRBV3-1 (or the pseudogene TRBV3-2) and TRBJ1-6, and perhaps TRBD1 as D gene, on 6 matching bases. According to the germline V gene (reference sequence), CDR1 reads LGHDT and CDR2 reads YNNKEL. V sheds 4 bases and J sheds 9 bases, leaving 10 bases between their ends. From the cysteine up to the phenylalanine, the CDR3 has a length of 13 residues. Only CDR3 DNA is held: 39 bases, read in frame from base 1.